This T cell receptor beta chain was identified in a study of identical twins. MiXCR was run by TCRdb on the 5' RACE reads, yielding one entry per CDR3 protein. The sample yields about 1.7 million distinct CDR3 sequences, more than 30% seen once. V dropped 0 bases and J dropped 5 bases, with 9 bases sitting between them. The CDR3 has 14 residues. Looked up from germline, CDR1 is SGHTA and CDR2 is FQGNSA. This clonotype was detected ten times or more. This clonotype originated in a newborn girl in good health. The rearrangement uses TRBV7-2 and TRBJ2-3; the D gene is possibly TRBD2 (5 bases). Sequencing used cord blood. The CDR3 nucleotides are TGTGCCAGCAGCTTAGCGGGAGCCGTAGATACGCAGTATTTT. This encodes CASSLAGAVDTQYF.